The 8 T cell receptor beta chains below come from one sample, sequenced in a study of T cells after yellow fever vaccination (dated by TCRdb to about 2019). Explained via the paper, the treatment or condition label denotes: live attenuated yellow fever vaccine strain. Library method: 5' RACE. This sample was sequenced with an Illumina NovaSeq 6000. TCRdb redid the processing of the public reads, applying fastp at Q25 and MiXCR, and retained in-frame beta chains. Rows merge per CDR3 protein into single entries with the most common DNA and genes. The sample data list some 340,000 distinct CDR3 sequences, and roughly 10% of these were observed just once. Jointly, the top ten make up 3% to 3.5% of the sample. The material sequenced was CD4+ T cells sorted from PBMCs, taken 45 days after the yellow fever booster vaccination. Every receptor here comes from a man younger than 35 who received the YFV17D yellow fever vaccine.

The V and J genes are TRBV4-3 and TRBJ1-5, with D tentatively TRBD1 (6 bases). Germline V gene sequence: CDR1 LGHNA, CDR2 YSLEER. V dropped 0 bases and J dropped 4 bases, with 10 bases sitting between them. CDR3 length: 15 amino acids. In nucleotides, the CDR3 is TGCGCCAGCAGCCAAGACAGGGGCCCGAATCAGCCCCAGCATTTT. Its protein product is CASSQDRGPNQPQHF.

This clonotype was picked up a small number of times. The chain combines TRBV28 with TRBJ2-4; the match to TRBD2 covers 12 bases. CDR3 size: 16 residues. CDR1 and CDR2 from the germline V gene are MDHEN and SYDVKM. The trim removed 4 bases at V and 0 bases at J, leaving 1 base unmatched. In DNA form, the CDR3 reads TGTGCCAGCAGTTCACTAGCGGGGGGAGCCAAAAACATTCAGTACTTC. Translation gives CASSSLAGGAKNIQYF.

This clonotype was observed a handful of times. In DNA form, the CDR3 reads TGCAGTGCTTGGGACCGGGACAGGGTATACGGTGAGCAGTTCTTC. Translating it yields CSAWDRDRVYGEQFF. The chain has TRBV20-1 and TRBJ2-1; 9 positions agree with TRBD1. Germline CDR1 is DFQATT and CDR2 is SNEGSKA (reference sequence). The length of the CDR3 is 15 residues. Trimming cost V 5 bases and J 9 bases; bases outside gene matches: 14.

The chain is built from TRBV7-3 and TRBJ1-1; D is unclear. V shed 3 bases and J shed 5 bases, with 10 bases lying between them. Germline V gene sequence: CDR1 SGHTA, CDR2 FQGTGA. The CDR3 covers 13 residues. This CDR3 is CASSFGSRTEAFF. The CDR3 DNA reads TGTGCCAGCAGCTTTGGCAGCAGGACTGAAGCTTTCTTT.

This chain uses TRBV29-1 with TRBJ1-2; 7 bases fit TRBD1. J was trimmed by 6 bases and V by 4 bases; bases with no gene match: 14. The CDR3 extends over 15 amino acids. Looked up from germline, CDR1 is SQVTM and CDR2 is ANQGSEA. Written as DNA, the CDR3 is TGCAGCGTTGCAAGACAGGGTAATCCCACTGATGGCTACACCTTC. Its protein product is CSVARQGNPTDGYTF.

A note on this clonotype: At one end, the junction sequence differs from germline, possibly due to a read error. The chain employs TRBV7-7 and TRBJ2-5; TRBD2 matches at 13 bases. The germline CDR1 and CDR2 sequences are SSHAT and FNYEAQ (reference sequence). The CDR3 sequence is 16 residues long. This chain's CDR3 is CASSLGTSGGAETQYF. The CDR3 nucleotides are TGTGCTAGCAGCTTAGGCACTAGCGGGGGGGCCGAGACCCAGTACTTC.

The chain uses TRBV3-1 and TRBJ1-2; D gene ambiguous. The CDR3 loop spans 14 amino acids. Trimming removed 1 base from V and 2 bases from J, with 8 bases in between. Germline V CDR1 and CDR2: LGHDT, YNNKEL (reference sequence). The CDR3 sequence is CASSQVDGNYGYTF. CDR3 DNA: TGTGCCAGCAGCCAAGTGGACGGGAACTATGGCTACACCTTC.

The CDR3 nucleotides read TGTGCCAGCAGCCAAGGATCCGTGGACCTTAACTATGGCTACACCTTC. Residues: CASSQGSVDLNYGYTF. The V call is TRBV3-1, the J call TRBJ1-2; D gene ambiguous. This CDR3 is 16 amino acids long. Trimming took off 1 base at V and 1 base at J, with 13 bases between the two ends. Germline loops: CDR1 LGHDT, CDR2 YNNKEL (reference sequence).